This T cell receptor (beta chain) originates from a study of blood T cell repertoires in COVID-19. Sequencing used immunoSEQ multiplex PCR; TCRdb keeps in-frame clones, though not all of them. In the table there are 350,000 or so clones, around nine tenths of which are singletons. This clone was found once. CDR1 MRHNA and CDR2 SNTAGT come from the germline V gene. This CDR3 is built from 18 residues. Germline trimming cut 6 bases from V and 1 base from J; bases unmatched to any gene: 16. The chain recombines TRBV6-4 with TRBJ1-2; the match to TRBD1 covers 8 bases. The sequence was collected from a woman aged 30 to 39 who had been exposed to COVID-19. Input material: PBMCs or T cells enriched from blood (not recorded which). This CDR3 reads CASSTIGGQGPLNYGYTF. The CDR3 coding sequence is TGTGCCAGCAGCACGATAGGAGGACAGGGCCCCCTTAACTATGGCTACACCTTC.